This T cell receptor (beta chain) is drawn from a study of T cell repertoires in cytomegalovirus infection. On the study more broadly: Matching HLA type and CMV infection were both indicated by public TCR beta signatures. The study, taken as a whole, reports: Identification of carriers of CMV plus the relevant HLA was performed using cumulative public TCR beta family frequency. Dominating the ex vivo response were TCR beta clonotypes that were CMV-specific and HLA-C-restricted.

TCRdb redid the calling of the reads with MiXCR, one entry per CDR3 protein. This table holds 200,000 to 300,000 distinct CDR3 sequences, over 8% found once. This CDR3 has 14 residues. V was pared by 11 bases and J by 1 base, with 16 bases between. CDR1 and CDR2 from the germline V gene are LNHDA and SQIVND (reference sequence). This clonotype has ten or more counts. The antigen is undetermined. The sample comprised PBMCs. The sequence was obtained from a human donor in good health (CMV status not recorded). Some clones in this sample may be carry-over from other donors' samples. The chain uses TRBV19 and TRBJ2-3; D gene ambiguous. The CDR3 sequence is CASTWRGGTDTQYF. CDR3 coding DNA: TGTGCCTCGACCTGGAGAGGCGGCACAGATACGCAGTATTTT.